One T cell receptor (beta chain) is described in this entry. The antigen remains unidentified. This sample was taken from a study of CD8 T cells in ankylosing spondylitis. 5'-RACE, quantitative and with molecular barcodes, yielded the TCR beta libraries. TCRdb fed the 5' RACE reads into MiXCR, producing one record per CDR3 protein. The repertoire holds over 150,000 distinct CDR3 sequences, with 9.5% to 15% as singletons. Notes on the study in general: Typical of ankylosing spondylitis blood, it appeared, was a TCR beta motif of under 10 highly homologous variants.

The CDR3 has 14 amino acids. Per germline, CDR1 MNHEY and CDR2 SMNVEV (reference sequence). The V gene lost 4 bases and the J gene lost 4 bases, with 14 bases spanning the gap. Sequenced input: blood, either unsorted or a sorted T cell fraction (not recorded which). This chain uses TRBV27 with TRBJ2-7; D might be TRBD2 (5 bases). This clonotype was sampled from a male donor with ankylosing spondylitis or in good health (not recorded which). Written as DNA, the CDR3 is TGTGCCAGCAGTTCATACCGGGAATCGTACGAGCAGTACTTC. This codes for CASSSYRESYEQYF.